A single sample is the source of the 7 T cell receptor beta chains below, sequenced in a study of blood T cell repertoires in COVID-19. Data came from immunoSEQ multiplex PCR; TCRdb stores just in-frame clones and leaves some out. The repertoire consists of about 120,000 clones, with 81% occurring once and the leading ten covering roughly 17%. Sequenced material: peripheral blood. The receptor set was obtained from a man aged 30 to 39 with COVID-19, enrolled during active disease.

The genes are TRBV30 and TRBJ1-1, with unresolved D. CDR1 and CDR2 (germline): GTSNPN, SVGIG (reference sequence). CDR3 size: 12 residues. V was clipped by 1 base and J by 6 bases, with 9 bases between them. The CDR3 DNA follows: TGTGCCTGGAGTGATACAATCTCTGAAGCTTTCTTT. Protein: CAWSDTISEAFF.

The chain uses TRBV6-5 and TRBJ2-7, with D possibly TRBD1 on 7 matching bases. Germline lookup yields CDR1 MNHEY and CDR2 SVGAGI. The CDR3 loop spans 13 amino acids. Trimming removed 10 bases from V and 0 bases from J, with 13 bases in between. CDR3 sequence (DNA): TGTGCCATCCAGGGGGGTAGCTCCTACGAGCAGTACTTC. Translated, it gives CAIQGGSSYEQYF.

This clone was observed a single time. The V and J genes are TRBV7-2 and TRBJ2-5, with a weak D call TRBD2 (5 bases). The germline V gene has CDR1 SGHTA and CDR2 FQGNSA. V was pared by 6 bases and J by 1 base, with 12 bases between. The CDR3 consists of 14 residues. Here the CDR3 DNA reads TGTGCCAGCAGTCTTCCCGGGATCCAAGAGACCCAGTACTTC. Translating it yields CASSLPGIQETQYF.

V usage is TRBV13 and J usage is TRBJ2-7; D perhaps matches TRBD1 (6 bases). Germline V gene lookup returns CDR1 PRHDT and CDR2 FYEKMQ (reference sequence). The V end was cut by 0 bases, the J end by 7 bases, with 19 bases between. This CDR3 contains 16 residues. CDR3 sequence reads: CASSLGEGGYPREQYF. Here the CDR3 DNA reads TGTGCCAGCAGCTTAGGCGAAGGGGGTTACCCACGTGAGCAGTACTTC. Full variable domain (outside the CDR3, taken from reference TRBV13 and TRBJ2-7): AAGVIQSPRHLIKEKRETATLKCYPIPRHDTVYWYQQGPGQDPQFLISFYEKMQSDKGSIPDRFSAQQFSDYHSELNMSSLELGDSALYFCASSLGEGGYPREQYFGPGTRLTVT.

This clone was recorded once. The CDR3 nucleotides read TGTGCCAGCAGTTTCGTTTCAGGGGACTACGAGCAGTACTTC. Amino acid sequence: CASSFVSGDYEQYF. The V and J genes are TRBV27 and TRBJ2-7; weak D call: TRBD1 (6 bases). The CDR3 is 14 residues long. CDR1 is MNHEY, CDR2 SMNVEV, per germline (reference sequence). V lost 3 bases and J lost 3, with 12 bases in between.

The rearrangement joins TRBV3-1 (or the pseudogene TRBV3-2) to TRBJ2-5, with a weak D call TRBD2 (5 bases). The germline gives CDR1 LGHDT, CDR2 YNNKEL (reference sequence). V was pared by 6 bases and J by 5 bases, with 10 bases between. This CDR3 has 12 amino acids. In DNA, the CDR3 is TGTGCCAGCAGTTCGCAGCGGGAGACCCAGTACTTC. Its protein product is CASSSQRETQYF.

The chain couples TRBV19 to TRBJ1-1; a possible D gene is TRBD1 (5 bases). The germline V and J ends were trimmed by 5 bases and 1 base, with 8 bases remaining between them. Germline-derived CDR1 and CDR2 are LNHDA and SQIVND (reference sequence). The CDR3 is 13 residues long. CDR3 nucleotides: TGTGCCAGTAGTCGGAGGGGGAACACTGAAGCTTTCTTT. Protein sequence: CASSRRGNTEAFF.